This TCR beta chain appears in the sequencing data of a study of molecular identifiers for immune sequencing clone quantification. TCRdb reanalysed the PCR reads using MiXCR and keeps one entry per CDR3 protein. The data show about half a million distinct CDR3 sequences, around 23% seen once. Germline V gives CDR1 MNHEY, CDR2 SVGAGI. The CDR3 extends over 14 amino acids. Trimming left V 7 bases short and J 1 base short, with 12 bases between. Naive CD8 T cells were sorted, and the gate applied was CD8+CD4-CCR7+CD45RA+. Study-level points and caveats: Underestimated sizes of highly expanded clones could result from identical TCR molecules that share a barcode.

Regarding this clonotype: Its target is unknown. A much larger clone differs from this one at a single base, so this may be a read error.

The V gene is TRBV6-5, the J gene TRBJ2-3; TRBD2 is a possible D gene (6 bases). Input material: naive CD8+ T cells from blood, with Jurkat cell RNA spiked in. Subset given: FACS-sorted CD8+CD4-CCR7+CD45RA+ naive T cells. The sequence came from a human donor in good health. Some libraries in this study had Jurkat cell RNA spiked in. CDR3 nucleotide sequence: TGTGCCAGCACCAAAATAGCGGGCACAGATACGCAGTATTTT. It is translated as CASTKIAGTDTQYF.